These 23 T cell receptor beta chains share one sample of origin, sequenced in a study of cytomegalovirus exposure and HLA in healthy donors. Primers included in the PCR were 60 Vbeta and 13 Jbeta primers. This table comes from immunoSEQ multiplex PCR, and its TCRdb copy is limited to in-frame clones, with some not included. The sample consists of approximately 100,000 clones, more than 75% of them appearing once. The specimen was PBMCs. All receptors come from a woman in her forties or fifties in good health and CMV-seropositive.

The chain is built from TRBV18 and TRBJ2-7; tentatively, D is TRBD2 (6 bases). Trimming removed 8 bases from V and 1 base from J, with 9 bases in between. The V gene's germline CDR1 is KGHSH and CDR2 LQKENI. The CDR3 is 12 residues long. The CDR3 spells CASLGGSYEQYF. As DNA, the CDR3 is TGTGCCAGCCTGGGGGGTTCCTACGAGCAGTACTTC.

J is TRBJ2-1 and V is TRBV19; D is undetermined. Germline CDR1 and CDR2: LNHDA and SQIVND (reference sequence). The CDR3 loop spans 17 amino acids. Trimming took off 3 bases at V and 0 bases at J, with 15 bases between the two ends. CDR3 amino acids: CASSIGTVMSSYNEQFF. The DNA for the CDR3 is TGTGCCAGTAGTATTGGAACAGTTATGAGCTCCTACAATGAGCAGTTCTTC.

This clone was counted between two and nine times. The chain carries TRBV7-9 and TRBJ2-1; TRBD2 might be the D (6 bases). CDR1 is SEHNR and CDR2 is FQNEAQ in the germline V gene (reference sequence). The V end was cut by 1 base, the J end by 6 bases, with 16 bases between. This CDR3 comprises 16 residues. The CDR3 is CASSLVGEKRVNEQFF. The CDR3 region has the DNA TGTGCCAGCAGCTTAGTGGGGGAAAAGCGGGTCAATGAGCAGTTCTTC.

This sequence joins TRBV6-4 and TRBJ2-1; TRBD2 matches 8 bases. J lost 3 bases, V lost 1 base, and 5 bases had no gene match. CDR3 length: 16 amino acids. Germline-derived CDR1 and CDR2 are MRHNA and SNTAGT. CDR3 DNA: TGTGCCAGCAGTGACTATGGTAGCGGGGACTACAATGAGCAGTTCTTC. It translates to CASSDYGSGDYNEQFF.

The chain couples TRBV5-1 to TRBJ2-3, with a possible D match to TRBD1 (5 bases). Germline lookup yields CDR1 SGHRS and CDR2 YFSETQ. The CDR3 length is 16 residues. V was cut by 0 bases and J by 3 bases, with 14 bases left in between. The CDR3 loop is CASSLEGKRGTDTQYF. CDR3 coding DNA: TGCGCCAGCAGCTTGGAAGGCAAAAGGGGTACAGATACGCAGTATTTT.

This clone came up a few times. The rearrangement joins TRBV4-1 to TRBJ1-4; D gene unclear. The CDR3 covers 14 residues. The V and J ends lost 4 bases and 8 bases respectively, with 14 bases between them. The germline V gene has CDR1 MGHRA and CDR2 YSYEKL. The CDR3 bases are TGCGCCAGCAGCCGCGGAGGGTTGGGAGAAAAACTGTTTTTT. Protein sequence: CASSRGGLGEKLFF.

A few counts support this clone. The chain has TRBV2 and TRBJ2-4, with TRBD1 matching 8 bases. Germline trimming cut 8 bases from V and 1 base from J; bases unmatched to any gene: 13. Germline loops: CDR1 SNHLY, CDR2 FYNNEI. The CDR3 runs 17 residues. CDR3 DNA: TGTGCCAGCGAGGAGACAGGGGAATTTAGGGCCAAAAACATTCAGTACTTC. This encodes CASEETGEFRAKNIQYF.

The chain uses TRBV6-6 and TRBJ2-1, with TRBD2 matching 9 bases. The CDR3 runs 14 residues. Germline V gene lookup returns CDR1 MNHNY and CDR2 SVGAGI (reference sequence). Trimming at V came to 6 bases and at J to 4 bases, leaving 4 bases not matched to a gene. CDR3 nucleotide sequence: TGTGCCAGCAGAGGCGGGAGGGGGTACAATGAGCAGTTCTTC. Its translation: CASRGGRGYNEQFF.

The rearrangement links TRBV30 to TRBJ1-1, with no clear D. Germline CDR1 GTSNPN, CDR2 SVGIG (reference sequence). CDR3 length: 15 residues. Trimming stripped 0 bases from V and 3 bases from J, with 14 bases between. Written as DNA, the CDR3 is TGTGCCTGGAGTGTAATTTCTCGGGGTGACACTGAAGCTTTCTTT. Translation: CAWSVISRGDTEAFF.

The count of this clone is one. Other DNA sequences from this sample encode an identical CDR3 as well. J is TRBJ1-1 and V is TRBV5-1; 8 bases are shared with TRBD1. Germline trimming cut 3 bases from V and 1 base from J; bases unmatched to any gene: 20. Germline V lookup: CDR1 SGHRS, CDR2 YFSETQ. This CDR3 is 20 amino acids long. The CDR3: CASSSGQGPLRWTSNTEAFF. CDR3 DNA sequence: TGCGCCAGCAGCTCCGGACAGGGCCCTCTAAGATGGACTTCGAACACTGAAGCTTTCTTT.

The chain couples TRBV29-1 to TRBJ2-1; 7 nucleotides align to TRBD2. Germline CDR1 is SQVTM and CDR2 is ANQGSEA. The CDR3 covers 16 residues. V lost 1 base to trimming and J lost 2 bases; unmatched junction nucleotides: 8. DNA for the CDR3: TGCAGCGTTGAAGGGTTGACGGGAGGACCCTACAATGAGCAGTTCTTC. Its translation is CSVEGLTGGPYNEQFF.

The CDR3 is CASSLVLAASYEQYF. CDR3 bases: TGTGCCAGCAGCTTGGTACTAGCGGCCTCCTACGAGCAGTACTTC. The chain uses TRBV5-5 and TRBJ2-7; 8 bases map to TRBD2. The junction had 2 bases not matched to a gene; V was cut back by 0 bases and J by 0 bases. Germline V lookup: CDR1 SGHKS, CDR2 YYEKEE (reference sequence). CDR3 length: 15 amino acids.

V is TRBV12-1 and J is TRBJ1-5; TRBD1, the table's D call, lacks a check against the DNA. TRBV12-1 is tagged as a pseudogene. This CDR3 has 16 amino acids. CDR3 nucleotide sequence: TGTGCCAGCAGCTTTGTTGACAGAAATAGCAATCAGCCCCAGCATTTT. Protein sequence: CASSFVDRNSNQPQHF.

The chain couples TRBV6-1 to TRBJ1-2, with TRBD1 identical over 9 bases. CDR3 length: 17 amino acids. The J segment lost 4 bases and the V segment lost 4 bases, leaving 13 bases of the junction unmatched. CDR1 MNHNS and CDR2 SASEGT come from the germline V gene. The CDR3 spells CASSAETTGGISYGYTF. In nucleotides, the CDR3 is TGTGCCAGCAGTGCGGAAACGACAGGGGGAATCTCCTATGGCTACACCTTC.

This clone was counted a single time. The rearrangement joins TRBV2 to TRBJ2-7, with 10 bases fitting TRBD1. Unmatched junction bases numbered 6, after V lost 5 bases and J lost 5 bases. The CDR3 sequence is 14 residues long. The germline V gene encodes CDR1 SNHLY and CDR2 FYNNEI. CDR3 DNA sequence: TGTGCCAGCAGTTCGACAGGGGGCCTTAACGAGCAGTACTTC. Translation gives CASSSTGGLNEQYF.

V and J are TRBV11-2 and TRBJ1-2; 10 bases are shared with TRBD1. CDR3 length equals 19 residues. The germline CDR1 and CDR2 sequences are SGHAT and FQNNGV. V dropped 4 bases and J dropped 4; count of bases not matched to a gene: 18. The CDR3 region has the DNA TGTGCCAGCAGCTCCTTAAGGACTCATAGACAGGGGGCGGGCTATGGCTACACCTTC. Translating it yields CASSSLRTHRQGAGYGYTF.

This clone came up once. This chain connects TRBV9 to TRBJ2-7; 7 positions match TRBD1. With V trimmed by 4 bases and J by 2 bases, 9 bases remained unmatched. Looked up from germline, CDR1 is SGDLS and CDR2 is YYNGEE. The CDR3 extends over 15 amino acids. The CDR3 here is CASSYRGQAAYEQYF. CDR3 DNA: TGTGCCAGCAGCTACAGGGGCCAAGCAGCCTACGAGCAGTACTTC.

This clone was seen only once. The genes are TRBV6-1 and TRBJ1-3, with 12 bases lining up with TRBD1. In germline, CDR1 is MNHNS, CDR2 SASEGT. The CDR3 length is 18 residues. Trimming at V came to 3 bases and at J to 0 bases, leaving 6 bases not matched to a gene. The CDR3 coding sequence is TGTGCCAGCAGTGAGCCGGGACAGGGGGCGTCCTCTGGAAACACCATATATTTT. This gives the protein CASSEPGQGASSGNTIYF.

V and J are TRBV5-5 and TRBJ2-1, with 11 bases lining up with TRBD2. Trimming took 2 bases from V and 3 from J; bases not matched to a gene: 10. The CDR3 is 18 amino acids. CDR1 is SGHKS and CDR2 is YYEKEE in the germline V gene (reference sequence). For the CDR3, the DNA is TGTGCCAGCAGCTTATTAGCGGGAGGGCCGAGGGACTACAATGAGCAGTTCTTC. It is translated as CASSLLAGGPRDYNEQFF.

As concerns this clone: One end of the junction is discordant with germline, which a read error may explain. The genes are TRBV7-9 and TRBJ1-1; D ambiguous. Germline lookup yields CDR1 SEHNR and CDR2 FQNEAQ (reference sequence). There are 12 residues in the CDR3. As DNA, the CDR3 is TGTTCCAGCAGCTTAGTATCCGGTGAAGCTTTCTTT. Protein product: CSSSLVSGEAFF.

The chain links TRBV7-9 to TRBJ2-3; the D gene is possibly TRBD2 (6 bases). Trimming took 5 bases from V and 4 from J, leaving 16 bases between them. This CDR3 comprises 15 residues. Germline values: CDR1 SEHNR, CDR2 FQNEAQ (reference sequence). The CDR3 loop is CASSGGLPVPDTQYF. As DNA, the CDR3 is TGTGCCAGCAGCGGGGGACTTCCTGTCCCAGATACGCAGTATTTT.

The chain links TRBV9 to TRBJ2-7, with TRBD2 matching over 11 bases. V dropped 4 bases and J dropped 6; count of bases not matched to a gene: 9. From germline, CDR1 is SGDLS and CDR2 YYNGEE. This CDR3 has 15 residues. The CDR3 DNA reads as TGTGCCAGCAGCTATCTTAGCGGGGGGGCCGCCGAGCAGTACTTC. Its protein product is CASSYLSGGAAEQYF. Full variable domain (outside the CDR3, taken from reference TRBV9 and TRBJ2-7): DSGVTQTPKHLITATGQRVTLRCSPRSGDLSVYWYQQSLDQGLQFLIQYYNGEERAKGNILERFSAQQFPDLHSELNLSSLELGDSALYFCASSYLSGGAAEQYFGPGTRLTVT.

The CDR3 reads CASSLGQGSYEQYF. CDR3 DNA: TGTGCCAGCAGTTTGGGACAGGGGTCCTACGAGCAGTACTTC. The V gene is TRBV6-5, the J gene TRBJ2-7; TRBD1 aligns across 10 bases. In germline, CDR1 is MNHEY, CDR2 SVGAGI. V lost 4 bases and J lost 1; bases outside the gene matches: 1. This CDR3 is built from 14 residues.